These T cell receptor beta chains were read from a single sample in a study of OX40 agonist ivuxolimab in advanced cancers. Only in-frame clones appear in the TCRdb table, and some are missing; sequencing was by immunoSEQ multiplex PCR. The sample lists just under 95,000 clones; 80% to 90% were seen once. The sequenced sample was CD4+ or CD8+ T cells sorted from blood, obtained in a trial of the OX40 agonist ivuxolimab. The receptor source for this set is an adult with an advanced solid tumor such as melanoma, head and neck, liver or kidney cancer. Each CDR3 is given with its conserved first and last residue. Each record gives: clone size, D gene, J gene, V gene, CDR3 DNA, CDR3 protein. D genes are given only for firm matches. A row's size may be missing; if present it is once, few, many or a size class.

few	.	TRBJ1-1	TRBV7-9	TGTGCCAGCAGCTTAGGTGTCCTGGCTTTCTTT	CASSLGVLAFF
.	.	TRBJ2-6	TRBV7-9	TGTGCCAGCAGCAAGGGGGGCCCCAACGTCCTGACTTTC	CASSKGGPNVLTF
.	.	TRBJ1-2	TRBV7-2	TGTGCCAGCAGCCCGACAGAGCCCGTCTATGGCTACACCTTC	CASSPTEPVYGYTF
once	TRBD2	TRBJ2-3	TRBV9	TGTGCCAGCAGCCTCACTTCTAGTCGGGGGGGCGGAGATACGCAGTATTTT	CASSLTSSRGGGDTQYF
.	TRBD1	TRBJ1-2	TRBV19	TGTGCCGCGACTACGGGACAGGGGGCCCATGGCTACACCTTC	CAATTGQGAHGYTF
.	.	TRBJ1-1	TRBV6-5	TGTGCCAGCAGTTACAGTCAGGGGACCACTGAAGCTTTCTTT	CASSYSQGTTEAFF
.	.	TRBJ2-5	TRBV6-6	TGTGCCAGCAGGCGAGGGGGGGCGGAGAAGGAGACCCAGTACTTC	CASRRGGAEKETQYF
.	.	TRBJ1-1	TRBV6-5	TGTGCCAGCAGTTACTCCTCCGGGACAAAGAACACTGAAGCTTTCTTT	CASSYSSGTKNTEAFF
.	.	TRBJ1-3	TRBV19	TGTGCCAGTGGAGGGGCGAACACCATATATTTT	CASGGANTIYF
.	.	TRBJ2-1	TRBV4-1	TGCGCCAGCAGCCCCCTGGGCAGCTACAATGAGCAGTTCTTC	CASSPLGSYNEQFF
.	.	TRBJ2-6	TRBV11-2	TGTGCCAGCAGCTTAGCTTCCCCTCAGCGGGGGGCCAACGTCCTGACTTTC	CASSLASPQRGANVLTF
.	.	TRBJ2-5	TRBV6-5	TGTGCCAGCAGTTACTCAGGGCAGGTGGTGGCCCAGTACTTC	CASSYSGQVVAQYF
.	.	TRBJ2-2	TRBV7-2	TGTGCCAGCAGCCCGGGCCCCACCGGGGAGCTGTTTTTT	CASSPGPTGELFF
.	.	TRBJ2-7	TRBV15	TGTGCCACGGGAAAACCGGCCGGCGAGCAGTACTTC	CATGKPAGEQYF
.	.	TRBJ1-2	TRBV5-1	TGCGCCAGCAGCTTGGCCCCAGAGGTGCTATTTGGCTACACCTTC	CASSLAPEVLFGYTF
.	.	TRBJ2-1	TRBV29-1	TGCAGCGTTGAGGGGCCAGGGCGCAATGAGCAGTTCTTC	CSVEGPGRNEQFF
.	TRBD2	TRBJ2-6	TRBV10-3	TGTGCCATCAGTGAGCCCCCTACGGGGGGGAGCTCTGGGGCCAACGTCCTGACTTTC	CAISEPPTGGSSGANVLTF
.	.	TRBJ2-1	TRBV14	TGTGCCAGCAGCCGACGGGTCGTGGTAAGGAACAATGAGCAGTTCTTC	CASSRRVVVRNNEQFF
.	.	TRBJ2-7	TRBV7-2	TGTGCCAGCAGCACCGCGGCTACTTCAAACTACGAGCAGTACTTC	CASSTAATSNYEQYF
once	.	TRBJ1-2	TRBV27	TGTGCCAGCAGTTCCTCCCCAGGGGACTATGGCTACACCTTC	CASSSSPGDYGYTF
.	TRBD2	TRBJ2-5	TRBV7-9	TGTGCCAGCAGCTTTGGGACTAGCGGGTCCGGGACCCAGTACTTC	CASSFGTSGSGTQYF
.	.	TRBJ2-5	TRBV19	TGTGCCAGTAGTATCAGGGGCGGGGAGACCCAGTACTTC	CASSIRGGETQYF
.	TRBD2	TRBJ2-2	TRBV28	TGTGCCAGCAGTTCATACTCCATGACTAGCGGGGCCCCGGGCACCGGGGAGCTGTTTTTT	CASSSYSMTSGAPGTGELFF
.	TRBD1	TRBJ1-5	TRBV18	TGTGCCAGCTCCCCAGGGGGAAGCAGCAATCAGCCCCAGCATTTT	CASSPGGSSNQPQHF
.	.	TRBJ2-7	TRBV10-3	TGTGCCATCAGTGAAGGGGCGCGAGGCCTACTCGAGCAGTACTTC	CAISEGARGLLEQYF
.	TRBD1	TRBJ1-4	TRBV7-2	TGTGCCAGCAGCCCCGGACCTTCAGGGGGGGTAAACGGACTGTTTTTT	CASSPGPSGGVNGLFF
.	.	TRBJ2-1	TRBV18	TGTGCCAGCTCACCCCGACAGACTCCCTACAATGAGCAGTTCTTC	CASSPRQTPYNEQFF
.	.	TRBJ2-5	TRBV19	TGTGCCAGTACCAGTGCACTCCAAGAGACCCAGTACTTC	CASTSALQETQYF
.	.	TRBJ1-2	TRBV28	TGTGCCAGCAGTCCAATCTATGGCTACACCTTC	CASSPIYGYTF
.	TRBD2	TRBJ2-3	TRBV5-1	TGCGCCAGCAGCTCTAGCGGGGGGGCAACAGATACGCAGTATTTT	CASSSSGGATDTQYF
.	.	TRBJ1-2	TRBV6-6	TGTGCCAGCAGCACCCCGGGCTACTATGGCTACACCTTC	CASSTPGYYGYTF
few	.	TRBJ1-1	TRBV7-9	TGTGCCAGCAGCTTAGTTGTCTTTGAAGCTTTCTTT	CASSLVVFEAFF
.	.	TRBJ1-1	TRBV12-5	TGTGCTAGCGGACCGGCCATGAACACTGAAGCTTTCTTT	CASGPAMNTEAFF
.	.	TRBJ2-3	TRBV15	TGTGCCACCAGCGGACTCGGAGATACGCAGTATTTT	CATSGLGDTQYF
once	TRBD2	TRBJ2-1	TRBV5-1	TGCGCCAGCCAGCGGGGGCTAGACCATGAGCAGTTCTTC	CASQRGLDHEQFF
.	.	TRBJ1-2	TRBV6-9	TGTGCCAGCAGTTACTTGACGGGACACCTATTC	CASSYLTGHLF
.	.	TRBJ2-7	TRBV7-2	TGTGCCAGCAGCTCGCCAACTCGGACGGGGAACTACGAGCAGTACTTC	CASSSPTRTGNYEQYF
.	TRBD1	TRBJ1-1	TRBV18	TGTGCCAGCTCACCACAGGGGGCCGGGAACACTGAAGCTTTCTTT	CASSPQGAGNTEAFF
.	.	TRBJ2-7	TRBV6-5	TGTGCCAGCAGTTCGGGGGCAGGGCCTTCCTACGAGCAGTACTTC	CASSSGAGPSYEQYF
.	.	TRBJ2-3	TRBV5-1	TGCGCCAGCAGCTTGGTAGCGCCCAGCACAGATACGCAGTATTTT	CASSLVAPSTDTQYF
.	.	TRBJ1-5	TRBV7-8	TGTGCCAGCAGCTTAGCTGGGCAGGGGAGGCAGCCCCAGCATTTT	CASSLAGQGRQPQHF
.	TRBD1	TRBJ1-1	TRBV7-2	TGTGCCAGCAGCCCACGCTGGACAGGGATCACTGAAGCTTTCTTT	CASSPRWTGITEAFF
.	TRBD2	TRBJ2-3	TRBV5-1	TGCGCCAGCAGCTTGGATGGGACTAGCGCAACAGATACGCAGTATTTT	CASSLDGTSATDTQYF
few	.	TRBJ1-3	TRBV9	TGTGCCAGCAGCCCACAAACGCCAAACACCATATATTTT	CASSPQTPNTIYF
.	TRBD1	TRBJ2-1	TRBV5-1	TGCGCCAGCAGCGTACAGGGGGCTGGAGACAATGAGCAGTTCTTC	CASSVQGAGDNEQFF
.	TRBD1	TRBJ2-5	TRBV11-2	TGTGCCAGCAGCACCGGGACAGGGCTAGGGGAGACCCAGTACTTC	CASSTGTGLGETQYF
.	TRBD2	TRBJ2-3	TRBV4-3	TGCGCCAGCAGCCAAGATCCCCGCGGGGGGTCCTCAGATACGCAGTATTTT	CASSQDPRGGSSDTQYF
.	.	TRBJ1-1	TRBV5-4	TGTGCCAGCAGCCCCGTCCCCGGACAGTCGAACACTGAAGCTTTCTTT	CASSPVPGQSNTEAFF
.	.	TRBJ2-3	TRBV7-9	TGTGCCAGCAGCTCCAGCCTCCTGGGCACAGATACGCAGTATTTT	CASSSSLLGTDTQYF
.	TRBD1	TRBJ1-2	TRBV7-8	TGTGCCAGCAGCCCAAGGGACAGGGTAGACTATGGCTACACCTTC	CASSPRDRVDYGYTF
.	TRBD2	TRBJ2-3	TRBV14	TGTGCCAGCAGCCAAGGGACTAGCGGGGTTGTCACCGCAGATACGCAGTATTTT	CASSQGTSGVVTADTQYF
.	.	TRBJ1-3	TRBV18	TGTGCCAGCTCTATGGGTTCTGGAAACACCATATATTTT	CASSMGSGNTIYF
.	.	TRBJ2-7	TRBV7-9	TGTGCCAGCGCTACCAGGGGGGCATACGAGCAGTACTTC	CASATRGAYEQYF
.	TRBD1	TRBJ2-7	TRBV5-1	TGCGCCAGCAGCTTTTTACAGGGGACCTCCTACGAGCAGTACTTC	CASSFLQGTSYEQYF
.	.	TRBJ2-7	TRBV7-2	TGTGCCAGCAGCTTAGCGCGCCTCGCGGCGCAGTACTTC	CASSLARLAAQYF
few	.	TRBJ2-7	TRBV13	TGTGCCAGCAGCTTAGGCCTTGGACGGACATACGAGCAGTACTTC	CASSLGLGRTYEQYF
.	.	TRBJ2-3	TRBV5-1	TGCGCCAGCAGCAGAACGCCGGACAGCACAGATACGCAGTATTTT	CASSRTPDSTDTQYF